Below, 12 T cell receptor beta chains from the same sample are listed, as sequenced in a study of cytomegalovirus exposure and HLA in healthy donors. Both 60 Vbeta primers and 13 Jbeta primers went into the PCR. Clones were read by immunoSEQ multiplex PCR, and TCRdb kept only the in-frame ones, dropping some. The profile shows over 150,000 clones, approximately 80% of them singletons. Sequencing was performed on PBMCs. The receptors originated from a man aged 35-49 years in good health and CMV-seronegative.

The J gene is TRBJ1-1, the V gene TRBV20-1; D is uncertain. The CDR3 loop spans 11 amino acids. Germline V CDR1 and CDR2: DFQATT, SNEGSKA (reference sequence). V lost 3 bases and J lost 7, with 9 bases in between. The CDR3 is CSARGKGEAFF. DNA of the CDR3: TGCAGTGCTAGGGGCAAAGGTGAAGCTTTCTTT.

The chain joins TRBV6-1 to TRBJ1-1; TRBD1 agrees at 7 bases. Germline CDR1 reads MNHNS; CDR2 reads SASEGT. The CDR3 is 15 amino acids. The junction had 12 bases not matched to a gene; V was cut back by 5 bases and J by 6 bases. The CDR3 sequence is CASSTRDRYTSEAFF. As DNA, the CDR3 is TGTGCCAGCAGTACACGGGACAGATACACATCTGAAGCTTTCTTT.

The chain uses TRBV10-2 and TRBJ1-1, with TRBD1 matching 7 bases. Losses at the gene ends were 6 bases for V and 5 bases for J; bases not matched to a gene: 12. The CDR3 runs 15 residues. CDR1 WSHSY and CDR2 SAAADI come from the germline V gene. The CDR3 is CASSPKQGIWTEAFF. Written as DNA, the CDR3 is TGCGCCAGCAGCCCCAAACAGGGGATCTGGACTGAAGCTTTCTTT.

V gene TRBV5-1 combines with J gene TRBJ2-1, with D maybe TRBD2 (6 bases). V was clipped by 0 bases and J by 4 bases, with 14 bases between them. This CDR3 is 16 amino acids long. Germline CDR1 SGHRS, CDR2 YFSETQ. Here the CDR3 reads CASSLVSGGPYNEQFF. The CDR3 bases are TGCGCCAGCAGCTTGGTATCCGGGGGACCTTACAATGAGCAGTTCTTC.

The chain employs TRBV18 and TRBJ2-1; D gene unclear. Germline V gene sequence: CDR1 KGHSH, CDR2 LQKENI. Between the trimmed V and J ends, which lost 2 bases and 6 bases, there was a span of 11 bases. CDR3 length: 14 amino acids. The CDR3 DNA follows: TGTGCCAGCTCACCAACCGCGGAAATCAATGAGCAGTTCTTC. Translated: CASSPTAEINEQFF.

The gene calls are TRBV2 and TRBJ1-2, with TRBD1 as a possible D gene (6 bases). The V and J ends lost 3 bases and 10 bases respectively, with 15 bases between them. CDR3 length: 13 amino acids. CDR1 is SNHLY, CDR2 FYNNEI, per germline. The DNA of the CDR3 is TGTGCCAGCAGTGAGGGCAGGGGATTGGACTACACCTTC. This codes for CASSEGRGLDYTF.

The chain combines TRBV6-5 with TRBJ1-2; D not certain. Looked up from germline, CDR1 is MNHEY and CDR2 is SVGAGI. The CDR3 has 13 amino acids. V gave up 7 bases and J gave up 0 bases, with 9 bases separating them. CDR3 protein: CASTYAANYGYTF. The DNA for the CDR3 is TGTGCCAGCACCTACGCGGCTAACTATGGCTACACCTTC.

The V gene is TRBV19, the J gene TRBJ2-7, with TRBD1 identical over 9 bases. Per the germline V gene, CDR1 is LNHDA and CDR2 is SQIVND (reference sequence). This CDR3 is built from 13 residues. V gave up 6 bases and J gave up 6 bases; unmatched junction bases: 6. CDR3 protein: CASRQGTGREQYF. CDR3 bases: TGTGCCAGTAGACAAGGGACAGGGCGCGAGCAGTACTTC.

V usage is TRBV5-1 and J usage is TRBJ2-7; D perhaps matches TRBD2 (5 bases). Germline V gives CDR1 SGHRS, CDR2 YFSETQ. The CDR3 runs to 19 residues. V was pared by 0 bases and J by 2 bases, with 24 bases between. CDR3: CASSLVLGRTLDSTYEQYF. The CDR3, as DNA: TGCGCCAGCAGCTTGGTGCTCGGACGGACTCTTGACTCTACCTACGAGCAGTACTTC.

CDR3 residues: CASSPNRVTEAFF. The CDR3 DNA sequence: TGTGCCAGCTCACCCAACAGGGTTACTGAAGCTTTCTTT. The chain carries TRBV18 and TRBJ1-1; D perhaps matches TRBD1 (6 bases). The germline V gene encodes CDR1 KGHSH and CDR2 LQKENI. The CDR3 is 13 amino acids. Trimming took off 3 bases at V and 5 bases at J, with 10 bases between the two ends. The entire variable domain, with the rest obtained from reference TRBV18 and TRBJ1-1, is as follows: NAGVMQNPRHLVRRRGQEARLRCSPMKGHSHVYWYRQLPEEGLKFMVYLQKENIIDESGMPKERFSAEFPKEGPSILRIQQVVRGDSAAYFCASSPNRVTEAFFGQGTRLTVV.

Of note for this clone: Other DNA sequences of this sample code for an identical CDR3. The chain uses TRBV5-1 and TRBJ1-2; 7 nucleotides agree with TRBD1. With 4 bases clipped from V and 4 bases from J, the junction kept 10 bases outside the gene matches. The CDR3 contains 15 residues. Germline values: CDR1 SGHRS, CDR2 YFSETQ. CDR3 DNA: TGCGCCAGCAGCCCGGGACAGCGGACCTCCTATGGCTACACCTTC. This encodes CASSPGQRTSYGYTF.

This clone has more than one count but fewer than ten. The chain couples TRBV25-1 to TRBJ1-1; 9 positions agree with TRBD1. V lost 3 bases and J lost 3; bases outside the gene matches: 5. The CDR3 sequence is 15 residues long. In germline, CDR1 is MGHDK, CDR2 SYGVNS. CDR3 sequence reads: CASSDTGQGHTEAFF. Written as DNA, the CDR3 is TGTGCCAGCAGTGACACCGGACAGGGGCACACTGAAGCTTTCTTT.